This TCR beta chain is drawn from a study of OX40 agonist ivuxolimab in advanced cancers. Sequenced by immunoSEQ multiplex PCR; TCRdb stores in-frame clones only, minus some. The sample carries about 10,000 clones, approximately 57% recorded once. V trimming: 0 bases; J trimming: 6 bases; junction bases outside the gene matches: 4. The CDR3 is made up of 14 amino acids. Germline V gene sequence: CDR1 SGHAT, CDR2 FQNNGV. The sequencing here drew on CD4+ or CD8+ T cells sorted from blood, taken in a trial of the OX40 agonist ivuxolimab. The sequence came from an adult with an advanced solid tumor such as melanoma, head and neck, liver or kidney cancer. The rearrangement joins TRBV11-2 to TRBJ2-7; the match to TRBD2 covers 8 bases. CDR3 residues: CASSLEVLAGEQYF. CDR3 sequence (DNA): TGTGCCAGCAGCTTAGAGGTGCTAGCGGGCGAGCAGTACTTC.